These 14 T cell receptor beta chains were all obtained from the same sample, sequenced in a study of TIL therapy for anti-PD-1-resistant metastatic lung cancer. As to time point: pre-treatment sample, taken before nivolumab and TIL therapy. The libraries were made with immunoSEQ v3. The method was immunoSEQ multiplex PCR; TCRdb's version includes in-frame clones alone and lacks a portion of them. The repertoire holds fewer than 65,000 clones, with more than 80% as singletons. Here the sequenced sample was blood, taken at baseline. The receptors stem from a person aged 25-85 years with non-small cell lung cancer.

The genes are TRBV6-5 and TRBJ2-7, with 7 positions matching TRBD1. Germline CDR1 reads MNHEY; CDR2 reads SVGAGI. The CDR3 has 14 residues. V shed 8 bases, J shed 3 bases, and the junction held 10 bases outside the gene matches. CDR3 protein: CASEDRDSFYEQYF. The CDR3 DNA is TGTGCCAGCGAAGATAGGGACAGTTTCTACGAGCAGTACTTC.

This chain joins TRBV14 and TRBJ2-5; D is perhaps TRBD1 or TRBD2 (7 bases each). The CDR3 length is 16 residues. The germline V and J ends were trimmed by 2 bases and 7 bases, with 20 bases remaining between them. Germline CDR1 and CDR2: SGHDN and FVKESK. Here the CDR3 DNA reads TGTGCCAGCAGCCAATCGCGGGGGAACTCAGGGGGGACCCAGTACTTC. Protein product: CASSQSRGNSGGTQYF. Filled out from reference TRBV14 and TRBJ2-5, the complete variable domain reads EAGVTQFPSHSVIEKGQTVTLRCDPISGHDNLYWYRRVMGKEIKFLLHFVKESKQDESGMPNNRFLAERTGGTYSTLKVQPAELEDSGVYFCASSQSRGNSGGTQYFGPGTRLLVL.

The chain is built from TRBV6-2 or TRBV6-3 and TRBJ2-1; 8 bases map to TRBD1. The germline V gene has CDR1 MNHEY and CDR2 SVGEGT. J gave up 6 bases and V 6 bases, and 4 bases lay outside the gene matches. The CDR3 contains 13 residues. CDR3 coding DNA: TGTGCCAGCAGCTATGACAGGGGCAATGAGCAGTTCTTC. Protein sequence: CASSYDRGNEQFF.

This clone was recorded once. This chain's CDR3 is CASSSHQGAGTGELFF. Here the CDR3 DNA reads TGTGCCAGCAGCTCCCACCAGGGGGCGGGAACCGGGGAGCTGTTTTTT. The chain has TRBV9 and TRBJ2-2; 8 positions agree with TRBD1. V dropped 4 bases and J dropped 5; count of bases not matched to a gene: 10. CDR1 is SGDLS and CDR2 is YYNGEE in the germline V gene. The CDR3 runs to 16 residues.

This chain connects TRBV6-6 to TRBJ2-7; D perhaps matches TRBD1 (6 bases). The CDR3 contains 16 residues. Germline lookup yields CDR1 MNHNY and CDR2 SVGAGI (reference sequence). V dropped 0 bases and J dropped 3 bases, with 15 bases sitting between them. The CDR3 loop is CASSYSGGALNYEQYF. The CDR3 DNA sequence: TGTGCCAGCAGTTACTCTGGGGGCGCGTTGAACTACGAGCAGTACTTC.

This clone appeared a few times. This same CDR3 is encoded by further DNA sequences in the sample. The V gene is TRBV24-1, the J gene TRBJ2-6, with 8 nucleotides matching TRBD1. Germline assignment: CDR1 KGHDR and CDR2 SFDVKD. The CDR3 has 21 residues. The V segment lost 5 bases and the J segment 0 bases; nucleotides outside the gene matches: 17. The CDR3: CATSVTPGQGQGSSGANVLTF. CDR3 DNA: TGTGCCACCAGTGTCACACCCGGACAGGGACAAGGATCCTCTGGGGCCAACGTCCTGACTTTC.

This clone was seen a single time. The V call is TRBV30, the J call TRBJ1-3; no definite D call. Trimming left V 5 bases short and J 0 bases short, with 14 bases between. Germline V gene sequence: CDR1 GTSNPN, CDR2 SVGIG (reference sequence). The length of the CDR3 is 15 residues. CDR3 bases: TGTGCCTGGGACCCGGGAATTTCCTCTGGAAACACCATATATTTT. This encodes CAWDPGISSGNTIYF.

The gene calls are TRBV4-1 and TRBJ2-7, with D hard to call. Trimming took off 1 base at V and 3 bases at J, with 13 bases between the two ends. Germline CDR1 is MGHRA and CDR2 is YSYEKL. There are 15 residues in the CDR3. The CDR3 sequence: CASSQVSLSIYEQYF. The CDR3 DNA reads TGCGCCAGCAGCCAAGTCTCCTTATCGATCTACGAGCAGTACTTC.

This rearrangement joins TRBV13 to TRBJ2-2, with unresolved D. Germline values: CDR1 PRHDT, CDR2 FYEKMQ (reference sequence). This CDR3 comprises 16 residues. Trimming stripped 1 base from V and 2 bases from J, with 11 bases between. The DNA of the CDR3 is TGTGCCAGCAGCTTAGAAGACTTACCAAACACCGGGGAGCTGTTTTTT. Translating it yields CASSLEDLPNTGELFF.

V is TRBV14 and J is TRBJ2-6; D possibly corresponds to TRBD1 (6 bases). Trimming cost V 4 bases and J 1 base, with 11 bases left between them. CDR1 SGHDN and CDR2 FVKESK come from the germline V gene. This CDR3 contains 16 residues. CDR3: CASSPLQGSGANVLTF. CDR3 bases: TGTGCCAGCAGCCCCTTGCAGGGGTCTGGGGCCAACGTCCTGACTTTC.

V is TRBV30 and J is TRBJ2-7; D is uncertain. Germline CDR1 is GTSNPN and CDR2 is SVGIG (reference sequence). There are 15 residues in the CDR3. V was shortened by 3 bases and J by 0 bases, with 15 bases between the two germline ends. As DNA, the CDR3 is TGTGCCTGGAGCCCCCCTTCTTGGAGCTCCTACGAGCAGTACTTC. Protein sequence: CAWSPPSWSSYEQYF.

The J gene is TRBJ2-2, the V gene TRBV5-1, with TRBD2 identical over 12 bases. Germline CDR1 SGHRS, CDR2 YFSETQ. The CDR3 spans 17 residues. V was pared by 2 bases and J by 5 bases, with 7 bases of the junction left unmatched. The CDR3 loop reads CASSLRLAGVGTGELFF. In DNA, the CDR3 is TGCGCCAGCAGCTTAAGACTAGCGGGAGTAGGGACCGGGGAGCTGTTTTTT.

The chain combines TRBV27 with TRBJ1-2; TRBD1 might be the D (5 bases). Trimming stripped 3 bases from V and 2 bases from J, with 7 bases between. Germline CDR1 reads MNHEY; CDR2 reads SMNVEV (reference sequence). The CDR3 runs to 13 residues. The DNA of the CDR3 is TGTGCCAGCAGTTTTCGGGGGAACTATGGCTACACCTTC. This translates into CASSFRGNYGYTF.

This chain uses TRBV24-1 with TRBJ2-7; TRBD1 matches 10 bases. This CDR3 region has 15 residues. Germline V lookup: CDR1 KGHDR, CDR2 SFDVKD. Unmatched junction bases numbered 7, after V lost 5 bases and J lost 4 bases. The CDR3 coding sequence is TGTGCCACCAGTGCCCCGGGACAGGGGAGATACGAGCAGTACTTC. Encoded protein: CATSAPGQGRYEQYF.